This is a list of T cell receptor beta chains from one sample in a study of cytotoxic CD8 clonotypes in ibrutinib-treated CLL. Data came from immunoSEQ multiplex PCR; TCRdb stores just in-frame clones and leaves some out. The sample records roughly 150,000 clones, roughly four fifths being singletons. Material: PBMCs, obtained after 24 months of ibrutinib treatment. All receptors come from a human donor with chronic lymphocytic leukemia. Both conserved end residues are part of each CDR3.

j_call v_call cdr3_aa
TRBJ1-2 TRBV19 CASSPGAGTFTYGYTF
TRBJ1-1 TRBV5-8 CASSFIRGYTEAFF
TRBJ1-2 TRBV7-2 CASSPPGYGYTF
TRBJ2-3 TRBV4-2 CASSQDVTGTDTQYF
TRBJ2-6 TRBV6-5 CASSYSQYSGANVLTF
TRBJ2-1 TRBV7-5 CVRSLATSGHNEQFF
TRBJ1-1 TRBV21-1 CASSRRRSPEAFF
TRBJ1-1 TRBV19 CASAGGGTEAFF
TRBJ1-4 TRBV7-9 CASSPRRRNEKLFF
TRBJ1-4 TRBV7-3 CASSFRTDNEKLFF
TRBJ1-1 TRBV5-4 CASSSGTGNTEAFF
TRBJ2-1 TRBV7-2 CASSLSLPRAGGNEQFF
TRBJ2-1 TRBV7-2 CASSLLAGNSYNEQFF
TRBJ1-1 TRBV12-5 CASGLNRGTEAFF
TRBJ1-3 TRBV5-1 CASYNYDRDGNTIYF
TRBJ1-5 TRBV4-1 CASSHPDRGPDQPQHF
TRBJ1-5 TRBV6-1 CASTQRGSYNQPQHF
TRBJ1-6 TRBV6-6 CATRASSYNSPLHF
TRBJ1-2 TRBV9 CASSVLGQGYGYTF
TRBJ2-2 TRBV7-8 CASSFQQAPWTGELFF
TRBJ1-5 TRBV9 CASSVQGSGQPQHF
TRBJ2-7 TRBV6-5 CASSGTSSGMREQYF
TRBJ1-1 TRBV21-1 CASRTGKENTEAFF
TRBJ1-1 TRBV6-5 CATRGTTEAFF
TRBJ2-2 TRBV5-1 CASSYLNTGRGAGELFF
TRBJ2-2 TRBV7-2 CASSLVLAGTGELFF
TRBJ2-7 TRBV27 CASRTLGRSYEQYF
TRBJ2-7 TRBV6-1 CASSEGSGGPSNEQYF
TRBJ2-7 TRBV2 CASRDFYEQYF
TRBJ2-7 TRBV27 CASSPRTGTRSYEQYF
TRBJ2-7 TRBV2 CASRREQGLSYEQYF
TRBJ1-2 TRBV5-1 CASALRPSRTETSNYGYTF
TRBJ2-5 TRBV5-4 CASRGTSGATETQYF
TRBJ1-1 TRBV9 CASSVGGAINTEAFF
TRBJ2-5 TRBV7-2 CASSLRGLAGALETQYF
TRBJ2-3 TRBV10-3 CAISEHRGTFSTDTQYF
TRBJ1-1 TRBV28 CASSFGVTEAFF
TRBJ1-2 TRBV5-1 CASSSSGQAEGYTF
TRBJ2-7 TRBV7-2 CASSLRPQEGYEQYF
TRBJ2-1 TRBV25-1 CASSEPPGGGYNEQFF